This is a list of T cell receptor beta chains from one sample in a study of blood T cells in healthy people across ages. TCRdb recomputed calls from the 5' RACE reads with MiXCR, one row per CDR3 protein. This table has some 1.1 million distinct CDR3 sequences, roughly two fifths appearing once. Sequenced: blood. The receptors stem from a man younger than 35 in good health. CDR3s include the opening cysteine and the closing phenylalanine or tryptophan. D genes are given only for firm matches. Where a row states a size, it is once, few, many or the class of an expanded clone; other rows omit it.

>TRBV5-6|.|TRBJ2-7|.
TGTGCCAGCAGCGCCGGGACGTTCTACGAGCAGTACTTC
CASSAGTFYEQYF
>TRBV4-3|.|TRBJ1-5|few
TGCGCCAGCAGCCAAGATTGGGCCAGGGAGGCTGTTCAGCCCCAGCATTTT
CASSQDWAREAVQPQHF
>TRBV15|TRBD1|TRBJ1-5|.
TGTGCCACCAGCAGATATACCGGGACAGGGGTTTCGGGGTTGTCCCAGCCCCAGCATTTT
CATSRYTGTGVSGLSQPQHF
>TRBV20-1|TRBD1|TRBJ2-5|.
TGCAGTGCTCCCCGGGACAGGGTCTGGGAGACCCAGTACTTC
CSAPRDRVWETQYF
>TRBV27|.|TRBJ2-7|few
TGTGCCAGCAGTCGAGTAAGGGGCGGCAGCTCCTACGAGCAGTACTTC
CASSRVRGGSSYEQYF
>TRBV7-9|TRBD1|TRBJ2-5|few
TGTGCCAGCAGCATATGGACAGGGGGAGAGACCCAGTACTTC
CASSIWTGGETQYF
>TRBV15|TRBD1|TRBJ2-3|.
TGTGCCACCAGCAGTGACAGGGGGCAAGATACGCAGTATTTT
CATSSDRGQDTQYF
>TRBV5-1|.|TRBJ1-1|.
TGCGCCAGCAGCTTGGACGCGGTAGGGAGCACTGAAGCTTTCTTT
CASSLDAVGSTEAFF
>TRBV27|.|TRBJ2-1|.
TGTGCCAGCTCCGGGGGGCTACGGGACGCCTCCTACAATGAGCAGTTCTTC
CASSGGLRDASYNEQFF
>TRBV9|TRBD2|TRBJ2-1|.
TGTGCCAGCAGAGCTAGCGGGGGCCAATACAATGAGCAGTTCTTC
CASRASGGQYNEQFF
>TRBV7-9|.|TRBJ1-1|once
TGTGCCAGCAGCTTAAAGGGACGGAAGAACACTGAAGCTTTCTTT
CASSLKGRKNTEAFF
>TRBV20-1|.|TRBJ2-1|few
TGCAGTGCTAGATTCTCCTACAATGAGCAGTTCTTC
CSARFSYNEQFF
>TRBV7-9|.|TRBJ1-5|.
TGTGCCAGCAGCGAACGCTATGGCAATCAGCCCCAGCATTTT
CASSERYGNQPQHF
>TRBV29-1|.|TRBJ2-1|many
TGCAGCGTTGGGGTTCGGCCGAGCTCCTACAATGAGCAGTTCTTC
CSVGVRPSSYNEQFF
>TRBV4-1|TRBD2|TRBJ2-5|few
TGCGCCAGCAGTTGGCGGGGGGCCAAAGAGACCCAGTACTTC
CASSWRGAKETQYF
>TRBV12-3/TRBV12-4|.|TRBJ1-1|.
TGTGCCAGCAGTAAGGGGACGGGGAACACTGAAGCTTTCTTT
CASSKGTGNTEAFF
>TRBV14|.|TRBJ1-1|few
TGTGCCAGCAGCCATGACCTCGACGGCGCTGAAGCTTTCTTT
CASSHDLDGAEAFF
>TRBV27|TRBD1|TRBJ1-2|many
TGCGCCAGCAGCACTGGGACAGCCTATGGCTACACCTTC
CASSTGTAYGYTF
>TRBV12-3/TRBV12-4|.|TRBJ1-1|.
TGTGCCAGCAGTTTCCACTTTGACAGCCGAGACACTGAAGCTTTCTTT
CASSFHFDSRDTEAFF
>TRBV4-3|TRBD1|TRBJ2-3|.
TGCGCCAGCAGCCACATGACAGGGGTGAAGGGCACAGATACGCAGTATTTT
CASSHMTGVKGTDTQYF
>TRBV29-1|TRBD1|TRBJ1-4|few
TGCAGCGTTGAAGACCTCGACAGGGGGGTTGAAAAACTGTTTTTT
CSVEDLDRGVEKLFF
>TRBV5-1|.|TRBJ2-3|few
TGCGCCAGCTCTGGGACCGATAGCACAGATACGCAGTATTTT
CASSGTDSTDTQYF
>TRBV5-5|.|TRBJ2-1|.
TGTGCCAGCAGCTATCTACAGGGTACGGACCTCTACAATGAGCAGTTCTTC
CASSYLQGTDLYNEQFF
>TRBV20-1|TRBD1|TRBJ1-4|few
TGCAGTGCTAGAGTGTTCCGGGACAGGGAGGGAGCTCCCGAAAAACTGTTTTTT
CSARVFRDREGAPEKLFF
>TRBV6-2/TRBV6-3|TRBD2|TRBJ2-1|.
TGTGCCAGCAGTTACGACACCGCCGGGACTAGCCCCTACAATGAGCAGTTCTTC
CASSYDTAGTSPYNEQFF
>TRBV2|TRBD1|TRBJ1-1|few
TGTGCCAGCAGAGGGACAGGGAGTGCGAACACTGAAGCTTTCTTT
CASRGTGSANTEAFF
>TRBV6-2/TRBV6-3|.|TRBJ2-3|few
TGTGCCAGCAAGGGGGAGGCGGACTATACGCAGTATTTT
CASKGEADYTQYF
>TRBV14|.|TRBJ1-2|.
TGTGCCAGCAGCCAACAGCTCAGGGAGGGTAACTATGGCTACACCTTC
CASSQQLREGNYGYTF
>TRBV2|.|TRBJ2-5|many
TGTGCCAGCAGTGAGTTGGAGGAGACCCAGTACTTC
CASSELEETQYF
>TRBV14|.|TRBJ2-3|.
TGTGCCAGCAGCCAGGTCTTTAATACGCAGTATTTT
CASSQVFNTQYF
>TRBV5-6|TRBD1|TRBJ1-2|once
TGTGCCAGCAGTCTGGGACAGGCAAGCTATGGCTACACCTTC
CASSLGQASYGYTF
>TRBV5-1|.|TRBJ2-7|few
TGCGCCAGCAGACCTGGAGGATCGACTGGCCAGACACACTTCTCCTACGAGCAGTACTTC
CASRPGGSTGQTHFSYEQYF
>TRBV7-2|TRBD2|TRBJ2-1|many
TGTGCCAGCAGCTCCCCCGGGACTAGCGGGGGAAATTCCTACAATGAGCAGTTCTTC
CASSSPGTSGGNSYNEQFF
>TRBV6-2/TRBV6-3|TRBD1|TRBJ2-3|many
TGTGCCAGCAGTTCGGACAGGGGAGTCACGGGAGATACGCAGTATTTT
CASSSDRGVTGDTQYF
>TRBV20-1|.|TRBJ2-4|.
TGCAGTGCACTGGTGCAGCCGAACATTCAGTACTTC
CSALVQPNIQYF
>TRBV5-6|.|TRBJ1-4|.
TGTGCCAGCAGCGTCAGGGACGCGACTGAAAAACTGTTTTTT
CASSVRDATEKLFF
>TRBV10-3|TRBD2|TRBJ2-1|.
TGTGCCACCACTAGCGGGAAGAACAATGAGCAGTTCTTC
CATTSGKNNEQFF
>TRBV20-1|.|TRBJ2-7|.
TGCAGTGCTAGAGATCAAAGGGGCAGCGCCCAGTACTTC
CSARDQRGSAQYF
>TRBV9|TRBD2|TRBJ2-1|.
TGTGCCAGCAGTGAACTAGCGGGGGGGGGTGAGCAGTTCTTC
CASSELAGGGEQFF
>TRBV7-9|.|TRBJ2-2|few
TGTGCCAGCAGCCCCTCCGCTGGAGGGGAGCTGTTTTTT
CASSPSAGGELFF
>TRBV7-2|.|TRBJ2-5|few
TGTGCCAGCAGCTTAGTTCAGGGCCCAGAGACCCAGTACTTC
CASSLVQGPETQYF
>TRBV20-1|TRBD1|TRBJ1-5|.
TGCAGTGCCCAACAGGGGGGGGATCAGCCCCAGCATTTT
CSAQQGGDQPQHF